This T cell receptor beta chain was captured in a study of regulatory dendritic cells for organ transplantation. Notes on the study in general: Memory CD8+ clonal expansion seemed more limited with regulatory than mature dendritic cells.

For this clone: Its specificity is not known.

Assay used: immunoSEQ multiplex PCR; TCRdb lists only in-frame clones, some missing. In the table there are 25,000 to 35,000 clones, roughly 80% of which are singletons. The length of the CDR3 is 14 residues. V was cut by 0 bases and J by 3 bases, with 9 bases left in between. Germline V gene data show CDR1 as SGHRS and CDR2 as YFSETQ. The specimen was naive CD4+ T cells from blood. As to subset: CD45RA+ naive T cells. The V and J genes are TRBV5-1 and TRBJ1-2, with D perhaps TRBD1 (5 bases). The clonotype originates from a human donor in good health. CDR3 loop: CASSLGQGHYGYTF. CDR3 nucleotides: TGCGCCAGCAGCTTGGGGCAGGGTCACTATGGCTACACCTTC.